One sample yielded the 6 T cell receptor beta chains listed below, sequenced in a study of T cell responses to AZD1222 COVID-19 vaccine. The method was immunoSEQ multiplex PCR; TCRdb's version includes in-frame clones alone and lacks a portion of them. The table shows 80,000 to 90,000 clones, with 90% occurring only once. The starting material was peripheral blood, obtained on day 0 of AZD1222 vaccination. These receptors all stem from an adult in good health.

This clone showed up just once. The chain recombines TRBV6-1 with TRBJ1-1; TRBD1 might be the D (6 bases). V lost 0 bases and J lost 4, with 9 bases in between. Germline-derived CDR1 and CDR2 are MNHNS and SASEGT. The CDR3 length is 14 residues. The CDR3, as DNA: TGTGCCAGCAGTGAAGCGCGCAGGGGCACTGAAGCTTTCTTT. This encodes CASSEARRGTEAFF.

The V call is TRBV7-8, the J call TRBJ2-5; D is perhaps TRBD1 (5 bases). The length of the CDR3 is 13 residues. With 1 base removed from V and 5 bases from J, the gap between germline ends came to 8 bases. Germline assignment: CDR1 SGHVS and CDR2 FQNEAQ. The CDR3 region has the DNA TGTGCCAGCAGCTTAGAAAGGGGTGAGACCCAGTACTTC. Encoded protein: CASSLERGETQYF.

The rearrangement uses TRBV7-9 and TRBJ1-4, with D possibly matching TRBD1 (5 bases). Trimming took off 5 bases at V and 8 bases at J, with 12 bases between the two ends. The CDR3 length is 13 residues. Per the germline V gene, CDR1 is SEHNR and CDR2 is FQNEAQ (reference sequence). The CDR3 is CASSARGDEKLFF. For the CDR3, the DNA is TGTGCCAGCAGCGCACGAGGGGACGAAAAACTGTTTTTT.

This rearrangement joins TRBV6-5 to TRBJ1-2, with D possibly TRBD1 on 5 matching bases. Germline-derived CDR1 and CDR2 are MNHEY and SVGAGI. The CDR3 totals 13 residues. Trimming pared 10 bases from V and 6 bases from J, leaving 18 bases between. The CDR3 coding sequence is TGTGCCACAACGCCAATGGACACCGATGGCTACACCTTC. Encoded protein: CATTPMDTDGYTF.

This rearrangement joins TRBV27 to TRBJ2-6; D remains ambiguous. Germline V lookup: CDR1 MNHEY, CDR2 SMNVEV (reference sequence). V dropped 8 bases and J dropped 0 bases, with 5 bases sitting between them. The CDR3 extends over 13 amino acids. Written as DNA, the CDR3 is TGTGCCAGCGGTCGCTCTGGGGCCAACGTCCTGACTTTC. This sequence encodes CASGRSGANVLTF.

The CDR3 protein is CASSFSPRERGNTIYF. The CDR3 nucleotides read TGTGCCAGCAGCTTCAGCCCCAGGGAAAGGGGAAACACCATATATTTT. This chain connects TRBV11-2 to TRBJ1-3; D might be TRBD1 (5 bases). The CDR3 contains 16 residues. The V end lost 3 bases, the J end lost 4 bases, and 16 bases lay between the germline ends. In germline, CDR1 is SGHAT, CDR2 FQNNGV.